This entry lists 10 T cell receptor beta chains sequenced from one sample in a study of blood T cell repertoires in COVID-19. Data came from immunoSEQ multiplex PCR; TCRdb stores just in-frame clones and leaves some out. The sample consists of 70,000 to 95,000 clones, 70% to 90% of them appearing once. The sequenced material came from peripheral blood. The receptor set was obtained from a woman between 65 and 79 years old with active or convalescent COVID-19.

The V gene is TRBV6-6, the J gene TRBJ1-1, with a tentative D call TRBD1 (6 bases). The germline gives CDR1 MNHNY, CDR2 SVGAGI (reference sequence). The V and J ends lost 4 bases and 8 bases respectively, with 14 bases between them. The CDR3 runs 13 residues. The CDR3 loop is CASSFVRGSEAFF. CDR3 coding DNA: TGTGCCAGCAGTTTTGTCAGGGGATCGGAAGCTTTCTTT.

The chain uses TRBV5-6 and TRBJ1-6, with D possibly matching TRBD1 (5 bases). CDR3 length: 14 amino acids. V was trimmed by 0 bases and J by 10 bases, leaving 11 bases between them. Germline V CDR1 and CDR2: SGHDT, YYEEEE. The CDR3: CASSLAQGVSPLHF. For the CDR3, the DNA is TGTGCCAGCAGCTTGGCCCAGGGTGTATCACCCCTCCACTTT.

V usage is TRBV11-2 and J usage is TRBJ2-3, with 8 nucleotides matching TRBD2. V trimming: 7 bases; J trimming: 4 bases; junction bases outside the gene matches: 1. The CDR3 is 12 residues long. Germline CDR1 and CDR2: SGHAT and FQNNGV. DNA for the CDR3: TGTGCCAGCAAGACTAGCGCAGATACGCAGTATTTT. Protein product: CASKTSADTQYF.

The rearrangement uses TRBV29-1 and TRBJ2-1; 7 bases line up with TRBD2. V lost 6 bases, J lost 3 bases, and 5 bases stayed unmatched. The CDR3 totals 13 residues. Per the germline V gene, CDR1 is SQVTM and CDR2 is ANQGSEA. The CDR3 sequence: CSVSRDYYNEQFF. CDR3 coding DNA: TGCAGCGTAAGTAGGGACTACTACAATGAGCAGTTCTTC.

The chain couples TRBV5-1 to TRBJ1-6; D is unresolved. Trimming pared 3 bases from V and 14 bases from J, leaving 15 bases between. Germline V CDR1 and CDR2: SGHRS, YFSETQ. CDR3 length: 13 amino acids. Written as DNA, the CDR3 is TGCGCCAGCAGCTGGCCGGGGTGGTCGGCCCTCCACTTT. Translated, it gives CASSWPGWSALHF.

The rearrangement links TRBV2 to TRBJ2-3, with 12 positions matching TRBD2. This CDR3 has 16 residues. The germline V gene has CDR1 SNHLY and CDR2 FYNNEI. After removal of 5 bases from V and 0 bases from J, the junction contained 3 bases not matched to a gene. CDR3 residues: CASSKTSGGSTDTQYF. The CDR3 DNA follows: TGTGCCAGCAGTAAGACTAGCGGGGGAAGCACAGATACGCAGTATTTT.

The chain joins TRBV4-1 to TRBJ1-1, with D possibly matching TRBD1 (6 bases). The CDR3 has 19 amino acids. CDR1 and CDR2 (germline): MGHRA, YSYEKL. V gave up 0 bases and J gave up 0 bases, with 20 bases separating them. The CDR3 reads CASSQDKGQGLFMNTEAFF. The CDR3 coding sequence is TGCGCCAGCAGCCAAGATAAGGGGCAGGGGTTATTTATGAACACTGAAGCTTTCTTT.

V gene TRBV28 combines with J gene TRBJ1-2; 8 nucleotides line up with TRBD1. This CDR3 has 13 amino acids. V lost 5 bases, J lost 2 bases, and 1 base stayed unmatched. Per the germline V gene, CDR1 is MDHEN and CDR2 is SYDVKM. The DNA of the CDR3 is TGTGCCAGCAGTGCAGGGGGCAACTATGGCTACACCTTC. Translating it yields CASSAGGNYGYTF.

The chain is built from TRBV5-1 and TRBJ2-2; 7 positions agree with TRBD1. CDR1 is SGHRS, CDR2 YFSETQ, per germline. The J segment lost 4 bases and the V segment lost 0 bases, leaving 3 bases of the junction unmatched. The CDR3 extends over 15 amino acids. The DNA for the CDR3 is TGCGCCAGCAGCTTGGAGTCAGGGGGCACCGGGGAGCTGTTTTTT. Its translation is CASSLESGGTGELFF. Using reference TRBV5-1 and TRBJ2-2 for the parts outside the CDR3, the full variable domain is KAGVTQTPRYLIKTRGQQVTLSCSPISGHRSVSWYQQTPGQGLQFLFEYFSETQRNKGNFPGRFSGRQFSNSRSEMNVSTLELGDSALYLCASSLESGGTGELFFGEGSRLTVL.

V gene TRBV5-1 combines with J gene TRBJ2-3; possible D gene TRBD1, 6 bases. The V gene's germline CDR1 is SGHRS and CDR2 YFSETQ. This CDR3 is built from 15 residues. Trimming pared 3 bases from V and 1 base from J, leaving 12 bases between. This chain's CDR3 is CASSSDSQRTDTQYF. The DNA for the CDR3 is TGCGCCAGCAGCTCGGACAGCCAGCGCACAGATACGCAGTATTTT.